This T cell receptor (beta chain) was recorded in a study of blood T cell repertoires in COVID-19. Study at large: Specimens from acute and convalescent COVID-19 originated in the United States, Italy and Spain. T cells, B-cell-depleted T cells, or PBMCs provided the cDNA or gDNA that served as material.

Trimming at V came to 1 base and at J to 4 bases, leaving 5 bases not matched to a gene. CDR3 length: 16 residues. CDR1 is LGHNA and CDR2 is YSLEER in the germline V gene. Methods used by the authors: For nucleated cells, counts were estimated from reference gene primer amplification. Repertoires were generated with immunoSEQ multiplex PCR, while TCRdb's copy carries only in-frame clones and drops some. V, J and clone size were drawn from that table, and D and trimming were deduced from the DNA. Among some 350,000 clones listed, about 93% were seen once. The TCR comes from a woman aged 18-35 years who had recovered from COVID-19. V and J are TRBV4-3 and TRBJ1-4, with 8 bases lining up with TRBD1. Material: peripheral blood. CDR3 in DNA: TGCGCCAGCAGCCAAGTACAGGGGGGCATTAATGAAAAACTGTTTTTT. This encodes CASSQVQGGINEKLFF.